The 10 T cell receptor beta chains below were found in one sample sequenced in a study of response to subunit inactivated influenza vaccine. TCRdb ran MiXCR on the RT-PCR reads and lists one entry per CDR3 protein. The repertoire holds roughly 170,000 distinct CDR3 sequences, nearly 9.5% seen once, with approximately 11% in the top ten. Sequencing used non-naive T cells sorted from PBMCs, obtained on the day of vaccination. These receptors originate from a man over 45 who received an inactivated influenza vaccine.

This chain uses TRBV7-2 with TRBJ2-6; D tentatively fits TRBD1 or TRBD2 (5 bases each). In germline, CDR1 is SGHTA, CDR2 FQGNSA. Trimming left V 0 bases short and J 1 base short, with 16 bases between. CDR3 length equals 19 residues. CDR3 sequence reads: CASSLATGGRFSGANVLTF. The CDR3 DNA sequence: TGTGCCAGCAGCTTAGCCACAGGAGGACGCTTTTCTGGGGCCAACGTCCTGACTTTC.

In its sample, this clonotype was seen a few times. The chain joins TRBV15 to TRBJ2-2, with 8 bases aligning to TRBD2. The germline V gene encodes CDR1 LNHNV and CDR2 YYDKDF (reference sequence). This CDR3 spans 15 amino acids. The V gene end was trimmed by 6 bases and the J gene end by 7 bases; junction bases not matched to a gene: 10. DNA for the CDR3: TGTGCCACCAGGCAGCGGGGGCGCGGGGGCGGGGAGCTGTTTTTT. It yields the protein CATRQRGRGGGELFF.

This clonotype was counted a few times. The chain employs TRBV4-1 and TRBJ2-3; D unresolved. V lost 0 bases to trimming and J lost 0 bases, with 10 bases between them. Germline values: CDR1 MGHRA, CDR2 YSYEKL. The CDR3 covers 16 residues. The CDR3 loop is CASSQDPVFSTDTQYF. The CDR3 DNA reads TGCGCCAGCAGCCAAGATCCAGTGTTTAGCACAGATACGCAGTATTTT.

The sample holds a few counts of this clonotype. The chain uses TRBV19 and TRBJ2-5; a possible D gene is TRBD1 (5 bases). The CDR3 loop spans 11 amino acids. Germline assignment: CDR1 LNHDA and CDR2 SQIVND (reference sequence). The V and J ends lost 8 bases and 9 bases respectively, with 13 bases between them. The CDR3 region is CASGQGGSQYF. CDR3 in DNA: TGTGCCAGTGGGCAGGGTGGATCCCAGTACTTC. Full variable domain (remainder filled in from reference TRBV19 and TRBJ2-5): DGGITQSPKYLFRKEGQNVTLSCEQNLNHDAMYWYRQDPGQGLRLIYYSQIVNDFQKGDIAEGYSVSREKKESFPLTVTSAQKNPTAFYLCASGQGGSQYFGPGTRLLVL.

This clonotype was observed at least ten times. The chain employs TRBV28 and TRBJ1-5; D is undetermined. The V end was cut by 7 bases, the J end by 3 bases, with 16 bases between. This CDR3 spans 15 amino acids. The V gene's germline CDR1 is MDHEN and CDR2 SYDVKM. The CDR3 DNA reads TGTGCCAGCACCCTCGAAGCTGGGGTCAATCAGCCCCAGCATTTT. Protein product: CASTLEAGVNQPQHF.

This clonotype was seen a few times. The junction differs from germline at one of its ends, possibly a read error. The rearrangement links TRBV7-7 to TRBJ2-5; D unclear. The CDR3 covers 15 residues. CDR1 SSHAT and CDR2 FNYEAQ come from the germline V gene (reference sequence). The CDR3 is CASSLGRVSQETQYF. CDR3 bases: TGTGCTAGCAGCTTAGGACGCGTCAGCCAAGAGACCCAGTACTTC.

This clonotype was seen more than once but under ten times. The chain combines TRBV18 with TRBJ2-2; the match to TRBD1 covers 8 bases. With 4 bases clipped from V and 4 bases from J, the junction kept 5 bases outside the gene matches. This CDR3 spans 15 amino acids. Germline CDR1 KGHSH, CDR2 LQKENI. The CDR3 sequence is CASSLQGASTGELFF. In nucleotides, the CDR3 is TGTGCCAGCTCACTGCAGGGGGCGAGCACCGGGGAGCTGTTTTTT.

This clonotype was picked up a small number of times. The chain carries TRBV5-6 and TRBJ2-5, with D possibly matching TRBD1 (6 bases). Trimming cost V 5 bases and J 3 bases, with 20 bases left between them. Germline CDR1 and CDR2: SGHDT and YYEEEE. The CDR3 runs to 16 residues. This chain's CDR3 is CASRSLGLSGEETQYF. CDR3 bases: TGTGCCAGCAGGAGCTTGGGTCTGTCAGGGGAAGAGACCCAGTACTTC.

This clonotype was observed a few times. The chain combines TRBV2 with TRBJ2-3, with TRBD1 identical over 10 bases. After removal of 7 bases from V and 1 base from J, the junction contained 5 bases not matched to a gene. Germline lookup yields CDR1 SNHLY and CDR2 FYNNEI. This CDR3 is built from 15 residues. CDR3 nucleotides: TGTGCCAGCACCCCCGGGACAGGGGGCACAGATACGCAGTATTTT. Residues: CASTPGTGGTDTQYF.

CDR3 coding DNA: TGCAGTGCTGGAGGGGGCCAGACAGATACGCAGTATTTT. Translating it yields CSAGGGQTDTQYF. V gene TRBV20-1 combines with J gene TRBJ2-3; a possible D gene is TRBD1 (7 bases). Germline CDR1 is DFQATT and CDR2 is SNEGSKA (reference sequence). V was pared by 5 bases and J by 3 bases, with 12 bases between. The CDR3 covers 13 residues.